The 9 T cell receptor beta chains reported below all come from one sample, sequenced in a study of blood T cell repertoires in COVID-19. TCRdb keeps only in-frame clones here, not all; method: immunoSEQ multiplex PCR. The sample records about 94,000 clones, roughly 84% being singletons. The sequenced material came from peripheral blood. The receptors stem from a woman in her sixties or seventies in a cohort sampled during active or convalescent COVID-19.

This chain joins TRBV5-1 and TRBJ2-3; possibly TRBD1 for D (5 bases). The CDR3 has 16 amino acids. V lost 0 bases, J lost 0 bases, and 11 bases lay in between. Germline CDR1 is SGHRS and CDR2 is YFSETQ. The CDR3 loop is CASSLDSAGSTDTQYF. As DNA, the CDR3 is TGCGCCAGCAGCTTGGATTCAGCAGGGAGCACAGATACGCAGTATTTT.

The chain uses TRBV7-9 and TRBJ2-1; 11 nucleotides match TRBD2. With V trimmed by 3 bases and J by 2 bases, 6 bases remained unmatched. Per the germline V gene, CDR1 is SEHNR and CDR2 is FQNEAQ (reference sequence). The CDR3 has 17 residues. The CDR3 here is CASSLFSSGGTYNEQFF. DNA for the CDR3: TGTGCCAGCAGCTTGTTCTCTAGCGGGGGGACCTACAATGAGCAGTTCTTC.

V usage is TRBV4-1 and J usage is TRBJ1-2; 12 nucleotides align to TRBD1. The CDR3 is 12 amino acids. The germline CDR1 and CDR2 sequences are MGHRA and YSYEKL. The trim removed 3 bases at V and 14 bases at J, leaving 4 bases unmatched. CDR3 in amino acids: CASSQGQGAKTF. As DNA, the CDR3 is TGCGCCAGCAGCCAGGGACAGGGGGCGAAAACCTTC.

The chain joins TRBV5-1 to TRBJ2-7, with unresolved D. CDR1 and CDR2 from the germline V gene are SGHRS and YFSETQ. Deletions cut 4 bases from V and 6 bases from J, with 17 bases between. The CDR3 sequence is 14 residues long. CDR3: CASSPHEAAGEQYF. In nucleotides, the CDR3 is TGCGCCAGCAGCCCCCATGAGGCTGCCGGCGAGCAGTACTTC. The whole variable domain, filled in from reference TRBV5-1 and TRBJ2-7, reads KAGVTQTPRYLIKTRGQQVTLSCSPISGHRSVSWYQQTPGQGLQFLFEYFSETQRNKGNFPGRFSGRQFSNSRSEMNVSTLELGDSALYLCASSPHEAAGEQYFGPGTRLTVT.

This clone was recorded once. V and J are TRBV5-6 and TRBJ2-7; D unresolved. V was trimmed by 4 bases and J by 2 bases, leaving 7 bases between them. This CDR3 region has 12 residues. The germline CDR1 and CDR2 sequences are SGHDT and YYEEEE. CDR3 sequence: CASSTRTYEQYF. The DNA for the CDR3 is TGTGCCAGCAGCACGAGGACCTACGAGCAGTACTTC.

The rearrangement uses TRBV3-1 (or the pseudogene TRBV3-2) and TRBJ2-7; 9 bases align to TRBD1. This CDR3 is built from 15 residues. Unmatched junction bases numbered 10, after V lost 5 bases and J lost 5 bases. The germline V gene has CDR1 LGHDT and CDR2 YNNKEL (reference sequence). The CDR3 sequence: CASSSTGGKGDEQYF. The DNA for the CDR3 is TGTGCCAGCAGCTCTACAGGGGGCAAGGGAGACGAGCAGTACTTC.

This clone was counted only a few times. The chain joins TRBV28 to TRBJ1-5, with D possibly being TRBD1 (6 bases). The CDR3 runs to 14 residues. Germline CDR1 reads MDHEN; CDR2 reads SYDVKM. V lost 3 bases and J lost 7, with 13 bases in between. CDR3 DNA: TGTGCCAGCAGTTTCGGGGGGCTTGGACAGCCCCAGCATTTT. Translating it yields CASSFGGLGQPQHF. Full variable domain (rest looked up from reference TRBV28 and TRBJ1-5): DVKVTQSSRYLVKRTGEKVFLECVQDMDHENMFWYRQDPGLGLRLIYFSYDVKMKEKGDIPEGYSVSREKKERFSLILESASTNQTSMYLCASSFGGLGQPQHFGDGTRLSIL.

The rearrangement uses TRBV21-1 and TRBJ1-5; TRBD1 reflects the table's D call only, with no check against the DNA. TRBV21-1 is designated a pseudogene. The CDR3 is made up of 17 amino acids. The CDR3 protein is CASSNGQGSPYNQPQHF. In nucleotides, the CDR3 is TGTGCCAGCAGCAATGGGCAGGGAAGTCCCTACAATCAGCCCCAGCATTTT.

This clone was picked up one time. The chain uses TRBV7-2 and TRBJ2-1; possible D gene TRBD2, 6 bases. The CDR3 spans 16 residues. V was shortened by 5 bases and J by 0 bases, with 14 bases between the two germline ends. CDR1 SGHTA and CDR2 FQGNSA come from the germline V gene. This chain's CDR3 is CASSLGSSGSYNEQFF. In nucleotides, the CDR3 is TGTGCCAGCAGCCTAGGAAGTAGCGGCTCCTACAATGAGCAGTTCTTC.